Each of the 13 T cell receptor beta chains below was sequenced from the same sample in a study of T-cell reconstitution after alpha-beta-depleted transplantation in children. TCRbeta library construction was performed incorporating unique molecular identifiers. TCRdb reprocessed the PCR reads with MiXCR, giving one entry per CDR3 protein. The sample holds about 350,000 distinct CDR3 sequences, 13% seen once. This specimen consisted of PBMCs, obtained from the stem cell graft. The receptors here all came from a human donor who donated a stem cell graft to a child with Fanconi anemia.

This clonotype has a handful of counts. The chain couples TRBV7-9 to TRBJ1-6; the match to TRBD1 covers 8 bases. The junction had 3 bases not matched to a gene; V was cut back by 1 base and J by 10 bases. This CDR3 has 14 residues. Looked up from germline, CDR1 is SEHNR and CDR2 is FQNEAQ (reference sequence). The CDR3 protein is CASSLGTGLSPLHF. The CDR3 nucleotides are TGTGCCAGCAGCTTAGGGACAGGGCTATCACCCCTCCACTTT.

The chain links TRBV7-8 to TRBJ2-5; TRBD2 matches 8 bases. Unmatched junction bases numbered 7, after V lost 2 bases and J lost 5 bases. CDR1 and CDR2 from the germline V gene are SGHVS and FQNEAQ. The CDR3 consists of 15 residues. The CDR3 here is CASSLRASGWETQYF. CDR3 nucleotides: TGTGCCAGCAGCTTACGGGCTAGCGGGTGGGAGACCCAGTACTTC.

This clonotype appeared a few times. The chain links TRBV5-6 to TRBJ2-1; unclear D gene. The germline V gene encodes CDR1 SGHDT and CDR2 YYEEEE. The CDR3 extends over 14 amino acids. V dropped 0 bases and J dropped 6 bases, with 10 bases sitting between them. The CDR3 nucleotides read TGTGCCAGCAGCTTGGAAGCTTCGGTCAATGAGCAGTTCTTC. It is translated as CASSLEASVNEQFF. Full variable domain (outside the CDR3, taken from reference TRBV5-6 and TRBJ2-1): DAGVTQSPTHLIKTRGQQVTLRCSPKSGHDTVSWYQQALGQGPQFIFQYYEEEERQRGNFPDRFSGHQFPNYSSELNVNALLLGDSALYLCASSLEASVNEQFFGPGTRLTVL.

V and J are TRBV5-1 and TRBJ2-1; D is ambiguous. Per germline, CDR1 SGHRS and CDR2 YFSETQ. CDR3 length equals 15 residues. Trimming pared 0 bases from V and 8 bases from J, leaving 15 bases between. Here the CDR3 DNA reads TGCGCCAGCAGCTTGGAAACGGGCGTAGAGGATGAGCAGTTCTTC. Protein: CASSLETGVEDEQFF.

The table lists this clonotype with many counts. The chain uses TRBV29-1 and TRBJ2-1; D may be TRBD1 (6 bases). Trimming removed 4 bases at V and 6 bases at J, with 7 bases between. The CDR3 contains 11 residues. Germline loops: CDR1 SQVTM, CDR2 ANQGSEA. The chain's CDR3 is CSVAGVNEQFF. CDR3 in DNA: TGCAGCGTTGCAGGGGTCAATGAGCAGTTCTTC.

This chain uses TRBV30 with TRBJ2-3; 9 bases line up with TRBD1. Germline lookup yields CDR1 GTSNPN and CDR2 SVGIG (reference sequence). J lost 4 bases, V lost 3 bases, and 8 bases had no gene match. This CDR3 is built from 15 residues. This CDR3 reads CAWREDRGVADTQYF. Here the CDR3 DNA reads TGTGCCTGGAGAGAAGACAGGGGGGTTGCAGATACGCAGTATTTT.

The V and J genes are TRBV10-1 and TRBJ2-3; D not certain. CDR3 length: 16 amino acids. Per the germline V gene, CDR1 is WNHNN and CDR2 is SYGVQD (reference sequence). Trimming removed 0 bases at V and 2 bases at J, with 12 bases between. The CDR3 nucleotides read TGCGCCAGCAGTGAGTCAACGGCCTCATTCACAGATACGCAGTATTTT. It yields the protein CASSESTASFTDTQYF.

Ten or more counts support this clonotype. This chain joins TRBV5-1 and TRBJ2-4; 7 bases are a match to TRBD2. The ends lost 0 bases at V and 8 bases at J; junction bases unmatched: 5. CDR3 size: 14 residues. Germline CDR1 is SGHRS and CDR2 is YFSETQ. CDR3 protein: CASSLGQGGDIQYF. In DNA form, the CDR3 reads TGCGCCAGCAGCTTGGGTCAGGGAGGGGACATTCAGTACTTC.

The table lists this clonotype with many counts. The chain links TRBV6-5 to TRBJ2-7; the match to TRBD1 covers 7 bases. J gave up 5 bases and V 4 bases, and 5 bases lay outside the gene matches. The length of the CDR3 is 13 residues. The V gene's germline CDR1 is MNHEY and CDR2 SVGAGI. This CDR3 is CASSFRTGNEQYV. The CDR3 coding sequence is TGTGCCAGCAGTTTTCGGACAGGCAACGAGCAGTACGTC.

The chain employs TRBV27 and TRBJ1-6; TRBD1 matches at 9 bases. The CDR3 has 17 amino acids. Germline V gives CDR1 MNHEY, CDR2 SMNVEV (reference sequence). Germline trimming cut 5 bases from V and 0 bases from J; bases unmatched to any gene: 5. DNA for the CDR3: TGTGCCAGCAGTCCCGGGACAGGGAGCTCCTATAATTCACCCCTCCACTTT. Amino acids: CASSPGTGSSYNSPLHF.

This sequence joins TRBV29-1 and TRBJ1-1; 8 bases match TRBD1. The CDR3 has 15 amino acids. V shed 3 bases and J 5 bases; nucleotides not matched to a gene: 11. Germline CDR1 reads SQVTM; CDR2 reads ANQGSEA. The CDR3: CSVEVGQGGRTEAFF. DNA for the CDR3: TGCAGCGTTGAGGTAGGACAGGGAGGGAGGACTGAAGCTTTCTTT.

The gene calls are TRBV29-1 and TRBJ1-2, with TRBD1 identical over 7 bases. The J segment lost 8 bases and the V segment lost 6 bases, leaving 12 bases of the junction unmatched. The CDR3 runs 13 residues. Germline lookup yields CDR1 SQVTM and CDR2 ANQGSEA. The CDR3 nucleotides read TGCAGCGTGTTCTCCGGGACAGCACACGGCTACACCTTC. Amino acids: CSVFSGTAHGYTF.

The rearrangement joins TRBV2 to TRBJ1-1, with 9 bases that match TRBD1. CDR1 and CDR2 from the germline V gene are SNHLY and FYNNEI. This CDR3 contains 18 residues. DNA for the CDR3: TGTACCTTCTGTTCCAACAGGGACAGGGCGAACTCCCGGTCACTAGCTTTCTTT. It is translated as CTFCSNRDRANSRSLAFF.